This paragraph reports one T cell receptor (beta chain). No antigen is known for it. This sample is part of a study of monozygotic twins with inflammatory bowel disease. The study's findings and limits: IBD patients shared fewer clonotypes with others than healthy twins, especially with disease activity.

The CDR3 has 15 residues. The germline CDR1 and CDR2 sequences are MDHEN and SYDVKM. For every donor, one blood sample of about 2.5 ml was drawn. Both the TCRalpha cDNA and the TCRbeta cDNA were taken through two nested PCRs, lasting approximately 17 and 9 cycles. TCRdb reprocessed the 5' RACE reads and stores each CDR3 protein as one record, lacking DNA. This listing includes 150,000 to 200,000 distinct CDR3 sequences. Sequencing was done on a sample of blood. The V gene is TRBV28, the J gene TRBJ2-7; without DNA, the TCRdb call of TRBD2 cannot be checked. This clonotype originated in a human donor with ulcerative colitis or Crohn's disease, or a healthy co-twin of an affected twin (not recorded which). CDR3 loop: CASSSPTSGSHEQYF.